These 31 T cell receptor beta chains came from one sample sequenced in a study of beta chain features in type 1 diabetes. Sequenced material consisted of expressed TCRB transcripts (all of the isolated RNA was reverse transcribed). The method was immunoSEQ multiplex PCR; TCRdb's version includes in-frame clones alone and lacks a portion of them. This table has more than 350,000 clones, about an eighth appearing once. The source material was naive CD4+ T cells from blood. The origin of the receptors is a woman younger than 30 in good health.

The chain employs TRBV9 and TRBJ2-2; 11 bases map to TRBD2. V lost 2 bases to trimming and J lost 4 bases; unmatched junction nucleotides: 1. The germline gives CDR1 SGDLS, CDR2 YYNGEE. The CDR3 has 15 residues. In DNA, the CDR3 is TGTGCCAGCAGCGTCCTAGCGGGGGGCACCGGGGAGCTGTTTTTT. Translating gives CASSVLAGGTGELFF.

This clone was counted between two and nine times. The same CDR3 is also encoded by other DNA sequences in this sample. V usage is TRBV7-2 and J usage is TRBJ1-1; tentatively, D is TRBD1 (5 bases). This CDR3 has 13 amino acids. Germline V CDR1 and CDR2: SGHTA, FQGNSA. V lost 2 bases and J lost 2, with 6 bases in between. For the CDR3, the DNA is TGTGCCAGCAGCTTAAGGGGAAACACTGAAGCTTTCTTT. Its protein product is CASSLRGNTEAFF.

About this clone: Other DNA sequences in this specimen translate into the identical CDR3. The chain recombines TRBV6-5 with TRBJ1-2; tentative D call: TRBD1 (5 bases). The germline V gene encodes CDR1 MNHEY and CDR2 SVGAGI. The CDR3 is 13 residues long. V was clipped by 6 bases and J by 1 base, with 9 bases between them. The CDR3 reads CASSRGGNYGYTF. CDR3 DNA sequence: TGTGCCAGCAGCCGCGGGGGTAACTATGGCTACACCTTC.

V is TRBV19 and J is TRBJ2-7; possible D gene TRBD2, 6 bases. V was cut by 4 bases and J by 3 bases, with 16 bases left in between. CDR1 LNHDA and CDR2 SQIVND come from the germline V gene (reference sequence). The CDR3 has 15 amino acids. CDR3 nucleotides: TGTGCCAGTAGTAACACCGGGAGAGCAATCTACGAGCAGTACTTC. Translating gives CASSNTGRAIYEQYF.

This clone was seen a few times. Other nucleotide sequences from this sample produce the same CDR3. The CDR3 spells CASSPGSWEQYF. The DNA of the CDR3 is TGTGCCAGCTCACCTGGAAGCTGGGAGCAGTACTTC. The chain is built from TRBV18 and TRBJ2-7; D is unclear. CDR3 size: 12 residues. Germline assignment: CDR1 KGHSH and CDR2 LQKENI. V was shortened by 3 bases and J by 7 bases, with 10 bases between the two germline ends.

CDR3 in DNA: TGTGCCAGCAGCTTAGACAGGATCGACGGCTCCTACGAGCAGTACGTC. It codes for CASSLDRIDGSYEQYV. The chain carries TRBV11-2 and TRBJ2-7; D gene ambiguous. CDR1 is SGHAT, CDR2 FQNNGV, per germline. The CDR3 sequence is 16 residues long. V dropped 0 bases and J dropped 0 bases, with 12 bases sitting between them.

This clone was counted a few times. The chain joins TRBV13 to TRBJ2-1; no definite D call. Trimming cost V 5 bases and J 8 bases, with 13 bases left between them. CDR3 size: 13 residues. Germline assignment: CDR1 PRHDT and CDR2 FYEKMQ (reference sequence). CDR3 region: CASSHRPADEQFF. CDR3 DNA: TGTGCCAGCAGCCACCGCCCGGCTGATGAGCAGTTCTTC.

This rearrangement joins TRBV9 to TRBJ2-2, with a tentative D call TRBD1 (6 bases). The ends were cut back, 3 bases at V and 6 bases at J, with 21 bases in the middle. Germline-derived CDR1 and CDR2 are SGDLS and YYNGEE. The CDR3 spans 17 residues. CDR3 residues: CASSADLTGSLAGELFF. The CDR3 DNA follows: TGTGCCAGCAGCGCCGATTTAACAGGGTCCCTCGCCGGGGAGCTGTTTTTT.

In DNA, the CDR3 is TGTGCCAGCAGTTACTCCGTGGGGAGGGAGACCCAGTACTTC. Its translation: CASSYSVGRETQYF. V is TRBV6-5 and J is TRBJ2-5; D possibly corresponds to TRBD2 (6 bases). Trimming left V 0 bases short and J 5 bases short, with 10 bases between. CDR1 and CDR2 (germline): MNHEY, SVGAGI. The CDR3 extends over 14 amino acids.

The gene calls are TRBV28 and TRBJ2-4, with TRBD1 identical over 8 bases. The J segment lost 7 bases and the V segment lost 3 bases, leaving 5 bases of the junction unmatched. The CDR3 is made up of 14 amino acids. CDR1 and CDR2 from the germline V gene are MDHEN and SYDVKM. CDR3 sequence (DNA): TGTGCCAGCAGTTTGAGACAGGGGAGGAACATTCAGTACTTC. Protein sequence: CASSLRQGRNIQYF.

Concerning this clone: Other DNA sequences in the sample encode the same CDR3. The gene calls are TRBV15 and TRBJ2-5, with unresolved D. The CDR3 is made up of 14 amino acids. The V end lost 0 bases, the J end lost 2 bases, and 7 bases lay between the germline ends. CDR1 LNHNV and CDR2 YYDKDF come from the germline V gene (reference sequence). The CDR3 spells CATSRDNGQETQYF. The CDR3 DNA sequence: TGTGCCACCAGCAGAGACAACGGTCAAGAGACCCAGTACTTC.

The V and J genes are TRBV7-2 and TRBJ1-3; D remains unclear. Germline V gene sequence: CDR1 SGHTA, CDR2 FQGNSA. V was pared by 5 bases and J by 8 bases, with 13 bases between. There are 13 residues in the CDR3. The CDR3 sequence: CASSETRGDTIYF. CDR3 sequence (DNA): TGTGCCAGCAGCGAGACGCGCGGGGACACCATATATTTT.

About this clone itself: The same CDR3 is also encoded by other DNA sequences in this sample. The rearrangement joins TRBV5-1 to TRBJ2-3, with D tentatively TRBD1 (5 bases). There are 13 residues in the CDR3. V lost 2 bases to trimming and J lost 3 bases, with 7 bases between them. Looked up from germline, CDR1 is SGHRS and CDR2 is YFSETQ. CDR3 nucleotides: TGCGCCAGCAGCTTAGACAGTACAGATACGCAGTATTTT. This translates into CASSLDSTDTQYF. The complete variable domain, with remaining parts taken from reference TRBV5-1 and TRBJ2-3, reads KAGVTQTPRYLIKTRGQQVTLSCSPISGHRSVSWYQQTPGQGLQFLFEYFSETQRNKGNFPGRFSGRQFSNSRSEMNVSTLELGDSALYLCASSLDSTDTQYFGPGTRLTVL.

The rearrangement joins TRBV7-3 to TRBJ2-7; TRBD1 matches at 9 bases. This CDR3 has 15 residues. Germline V gene lookup returns CDR1 SGHTA and CDR2 FQGTGA. Trimming removed 0 bases from V and 5 bases from J; junction bases left unmatched: 5. The CDR3 region has the DNA TGTGCCAGCAGCTTAACGGGACAGGGTGGCGACGAGCAGTACGTC. Protein sequence: CASSLTGQGGDEQYV.

The V and J genes are TRBV6-1 and TRBJ2-5, with 8 bases matching TRBD1. Trimming at V came to 2 bases and at J to 4 bases, leaving 3 bases not matched to a gene. The CDR3 sequence is 14 residues long. Germline-derived CDR1 and CDR2 are MNHNS and SASEGT. The CDR3 DNA reads as TGTGCCAGCAGTGAATTTGGGACAGGAGAGACCCAGTACTTC. Translated: CASSEFGTGETQYF.

J is TRBJ1-5 and V is TRBV25-1; 7 bases match TRBD1. Germline-derived CDR1 and CDR2 are MGHDK and SYGVNS. The CDR3 is made up of 14 amino acids. J was trimmed by 4 bases and V by 5 bases; bases with no gene match: 5. The CDR3 DNA reads as TGTGCCAGCAGTAAAACAGGGGCTAATCAGCCCCAGCATTTT. Its protein is CASSKTGANQPQHF.

This clone came up a few times. The V and J genes are TRBV13 and TRBJ1-3, with a possible D match to TRBD1 (6 bases). Germline CDR1 reads PRHDT; CDR2 reads FYEKMQ (reference sequence). This CDR3 region has 15 residues. The V and J ends lost 1 base and 0 bases respectively, with 7 bases between them. Here the CDR3 reads CASSLDRASGNTIYF. The CDR3 region has the DNA TGTGCCAGCAGCTTAGACAGGGCCTCTGGAAACACCATATATTTT.

Only a few counts were recorded for this clone. The chain recombines TRBV5-4 with TRBJ2-3; maybe TRBD2 (5 bases). The germline V gene encodes CDR1 SGHNT and CDR2 YYREEE (reference sequence). The CDR3 has 16 residues. Trimming stripped 4 bases from V and 3 bases from J, with 18 bases between. The CDR3: CASSQRARARTDTQYF. CDR3 DNA: TGTGCCAGCAGCCAGAGGGCTAGGGCCCGGACAGATACGCAGTATTTT. Full variable domain (remainder filled in from reference TRBV5-4 and TRBJ2-3): ETGVTQSPTHLIKTRGQQVTLRCSSQSGHNTVSWYQQALGQGPQFIFQYYREEENGRGNFPPRFSGLQFPNYSSELNVNALELDDSALYLCASSQRARARTDTQYFGPGTRLTVL.

V is TRBV6-6 and J is TRBJ2-6, with D tentatively TRBD2 (6 bases). The CDR3 loop spans 14 amino acids. From germline, CDR1 is MNHNY and CDR2 SVGAGI (reference sequence). V was cut by 5 bases and J by 4 bases, with 9 bases left in between. The DNA of the CDR3 is TGTGCCAGCAGTGCGGGGTTCGGGGCCAACGTCCTGACTTTC. Its translation: CASSAGFGANVLTF.

This clone was seen a few times. J is TRBJ2-7 and V is TRBV18; 7 bases line up with TRBD1. CDR1 is KGHSH, CDR2 LQKENI, per germline. Trimming cost V 8 bases and J 5 bases; bases outside gene matches: 6. The CDR3 contains 12 residues. CDR3 coding DNA: TGTGCCAGCGCTATAACAGGGGACGAGCAGTACTTC. Protein: CASAITGDEQYF.

The chain recombines TRBV9 with TRBJ2-1; the match to TRBD2 covers 8 bases. This CDR3 has 15 residues. Germline V gene data show CDR1 as SGDLS and CDR2 as YYNGEE. The V segment lost 3 bases and the J segment 9 bases; nucleotides outside the gene matches: 11. The CDR3 DNA reads as TGTGCCAGCAGCGAGGGACTAGGCCCCCCCGGTGAGCAGTTCTTC. This codes for CASSEGLGPPGEQFF.

The chain couples TRBV30 to TRBJ2-1, with unresolved D. The CDR3 extends over 12 amino acids. Germline lookup yields CDR1 GTSNPN and CDR2 SVGIG (reference sequence). The ends were cut back, 0 bases at V and 8 bases at J, with 8 bases in the middle. The CDR3 sequence: CAWSVDGDEQFF. CDR3 in DNA: TGTGCCTGGAGTGTAGACGGAGATGAGCAGTTCTTC.

This clone was picked up a small number of times. V and J are TRBV29-1 and TRBJ2-5, with D possibly being TRBD1 or TRBD2 (5 bases each). V was shortened by 6 bases and J by 4 bases, with 12 bases between the two germline ends. Germline assignment: CDR1 SQVTM and CDR2 ANQGSEA. The length of the CDR3 is 12 residues. CDR3: CSVRGVIETQYF. CDR3 sequence (DNA): TGCAGCGTCAGAGGGGTTATAGAGACCCAGTACTTC. Looking up the rest from reference TRBV29-1 and TRBJ2-5 gives the full variable domain: SAVISQKPSRDICQRGTSLTIQCQVDSQVTMMFWYRQQPGQSLTLIATANQGSEATYESGFVIDKFPISRPNLTFSTLTVSNMSPEDSSIYLCSVRGVIETQYFGPGTRLLVL.

In this sample, this clone turned up a few times. The chain uses TRBV5-1 and TRBJ2-5; D ambiguous. The CDR3 has 15 residues. CDR1 is SGHRS and CDR2 is YFSETQ in the germline V gene. V gave up 4 bases and J gave up 1 base, with 14 bases separating them. The CDR3: CASSPDGRSQETQYF. For the CDR3, the DNA is TGCGCCAGCAGCCCAGATGGACGGAGCCAAGAGACCCAGTACTTC.

This chain joins TRBV6-1 and TRBJ2-7, with D possibly TRBD1 on 5 matching bases. V dropped 3 bases and J dropped 4 bases, with 13 bases sitting between them. The germline gives CDR1 MNHNS, CDR2 SASEGT. The CDR3 is 14 amino acids. The CDR3 sequence: CASSEQGVWYEQYF. DNA of the CDR3: TGTGCCAGCAGTGAGCAAGGGGTCTGGTACGAGCAGTACTTC.

The chain uses TRBV4-3 and TRBJ1-6; D is ambiguous. CDR1 is LGHNA and CDR2 is YSLEER in the germline V gene. Trimming removed 0 bases from V and 5 bases from J, with 14 bases in between. The CDR3 loop spans 17 amino acids. The chain's CDR3 is CASSQDPGIGDNSPLHF. CDR3 nucleotide sequence: TGCGCCAGCAGCCAAGATCCGGGGATCGGAGATAATTCACCCCTCCACTTT.

The J gene is TRBJ1-2, the V gene TRBV23-1; D is undetermined. TRBV23-1 is treated as an ORF (open reading frame) with a function not yet certain. The CDR3 runs 13 residues. Trimming removed 7 bases at V and 0 bases at J, with 9 bases between. The DNA for the CDR3 is TGCGCCAGCATTGTCTGTACTAACTATGGCTACACCTTC. Translating gives CASIVCTNYGYTF.

This chain connects TRBV19 to TRBJ2-7; maybe TRBD1 (6 bases). V was shortened by 3 bases and J by 3 bases, with 15 bases between the two germline ends. In germline, CDR1 is LNHDA, CDR2 SQIVND (reference sequence). This CDR3 has 15 residues. CDR3 sequence (DNA): TGTGCCAGTAGTATCGCCGGGACATTTTACTACGAGCAGTACTTC. Amino acids: CASSIAGTFYYEQYF.

This clone has just a few counts. The chain joins TRBV25-1 to TRBJ2-7; D remains ambiguous. The CDR3 loop spans 16 amino acids. Germline V gene data show CDR1 as MGHDK and CDR2 as SYGVNS. V was trimmed by 4 bases and J by 2 bases, leaving 18 bases between them. The CDR3 sequence: CASSAWPVRSPYEQYF. Here the CDR3 DNA reads TGTGCCAGCAGTGCATGGCCCGTCCGGTCCCCCTACGAGCAGTACTTC.

This clone was counted only a few times. In the same sample, other DNA sequences code for this CDR3. The chain carries TRBV20-1 and TRBJ1-2; D remains ambiguous. Trimming took off 3 bases at V and 4 bases at J, with 6 bases between the two ends. Germline CDR1 is DFQATT and CDR2 is SNEGSKA (reference sequence). The CDR3 runs to 11 residues. The DNA for the CDR3 is TGCAGTGCTAGCGAGGGCTATGGCTACACCTTC. The encoded protein is CSASEGYGYTF.

CDR3 protein: CASSSVLANEKLFF. DNA for the CDR3: TGTGCCAGCAGCTCGGTCCTGGCAAATGAAAAACTGTTTTTT. V usage is TRBV5-4 and J usage is TRBJ1-4; no clear D. Trimming left V 3 bases short and J 5 bases short, with 11 bases between. The CDR3 spans 14 residues. The germline CDR1 and CDR2 sequences are SGHNT and YYREEE (reference sequence).